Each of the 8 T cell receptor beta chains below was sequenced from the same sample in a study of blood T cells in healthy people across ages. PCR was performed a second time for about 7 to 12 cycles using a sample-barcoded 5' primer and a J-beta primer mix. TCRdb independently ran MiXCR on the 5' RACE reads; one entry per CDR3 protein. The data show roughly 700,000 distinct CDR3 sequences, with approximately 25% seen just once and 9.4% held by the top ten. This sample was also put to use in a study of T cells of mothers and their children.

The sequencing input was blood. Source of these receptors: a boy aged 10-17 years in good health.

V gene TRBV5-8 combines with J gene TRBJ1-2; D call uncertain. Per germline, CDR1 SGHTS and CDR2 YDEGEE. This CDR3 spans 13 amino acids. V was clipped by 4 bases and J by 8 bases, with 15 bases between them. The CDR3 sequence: CASSPSEGRGYTF. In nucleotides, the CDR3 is TGTGCCAGCAGCCCCTCCGAGGGTAGGGGCTACACCTTC.

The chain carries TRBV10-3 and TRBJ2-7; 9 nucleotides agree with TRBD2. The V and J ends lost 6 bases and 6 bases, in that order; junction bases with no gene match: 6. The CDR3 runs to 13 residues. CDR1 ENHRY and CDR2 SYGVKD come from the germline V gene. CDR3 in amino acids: CAIRLGLAGEQYF. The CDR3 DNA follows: TGTGCCATCAGGCTGGGACTAGCTGGCGAGCAGTACTTC.

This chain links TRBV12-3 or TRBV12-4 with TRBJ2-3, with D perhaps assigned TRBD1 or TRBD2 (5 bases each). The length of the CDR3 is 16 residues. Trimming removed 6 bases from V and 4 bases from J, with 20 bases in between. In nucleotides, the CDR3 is TGTGCCAGCAGCGGACGGGACGGACATAGGGCAGATACGCAGTATTTT. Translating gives CASSGRDGHRADTQYF.

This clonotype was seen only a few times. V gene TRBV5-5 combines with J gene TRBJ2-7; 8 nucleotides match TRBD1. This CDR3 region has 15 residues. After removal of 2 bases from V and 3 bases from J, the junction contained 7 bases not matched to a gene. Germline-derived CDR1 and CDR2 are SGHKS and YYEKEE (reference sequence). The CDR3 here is CASSLGTGLLYEQYF. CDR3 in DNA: TGTGCCAGCAGCTTAGGGACAGGACTCCTCTACGAGCAGTACTTC.

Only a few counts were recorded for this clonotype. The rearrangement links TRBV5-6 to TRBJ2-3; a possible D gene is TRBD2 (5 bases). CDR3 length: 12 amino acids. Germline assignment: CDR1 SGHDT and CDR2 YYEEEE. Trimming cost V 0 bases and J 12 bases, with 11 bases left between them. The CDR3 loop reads CASSLGEPFQYF. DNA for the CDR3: TGTGCCAGCAGCTTGGGGGAGCCCTTTCAGTATTTT.

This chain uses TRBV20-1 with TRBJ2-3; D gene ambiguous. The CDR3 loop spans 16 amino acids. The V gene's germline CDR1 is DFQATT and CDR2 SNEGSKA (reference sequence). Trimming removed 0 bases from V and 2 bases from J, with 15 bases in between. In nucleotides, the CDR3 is TGCAGTGCTAGAGATCGGACCGTAACCTACACAGATACGCAGTATTTT. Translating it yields CSARDRTVTYTDTQYF.

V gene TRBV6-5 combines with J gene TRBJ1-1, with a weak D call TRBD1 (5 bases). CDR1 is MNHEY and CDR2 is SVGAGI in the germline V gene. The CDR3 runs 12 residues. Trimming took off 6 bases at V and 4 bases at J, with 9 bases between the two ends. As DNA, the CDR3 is TGTGCCAGCAGCCCCGACAGCACTGAAGCTTTCTTT. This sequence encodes CASSPDSTEAFF.

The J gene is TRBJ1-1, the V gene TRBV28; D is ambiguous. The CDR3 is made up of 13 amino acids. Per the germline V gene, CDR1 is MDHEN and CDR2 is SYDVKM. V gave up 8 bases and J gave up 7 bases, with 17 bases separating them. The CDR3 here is CASSLGSIGEAFF. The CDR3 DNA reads TGTGCCAGCTCACTCGGGAGCATCGGTGAAGCTTTCTTT.